These 20 T cell receptor beta chains originate from one sample sequenced in a study of T-cell memory formation after mild COVID-19. From the 5' RACE reads, TCRdb called clonotypes with MiXCR, one entry per CDR3 protein. Of 120,000 or so distinct CDR3 sequences in the sample, about 15% were seen once. Specimen: PBMCs or a T cell subset sorted from them (not recorded which). The receptors derive from an adult woman who had mild COVID-19 (a few samples of this study predate the infection). Cell type and time point are not known.

The chain carries TRBV7-9 and TRBJ2-3; D ambiguous. The CDR3 extends over 12 amino acids. V lost 1 base, J lost 4 bases, and 3 bases lay in between. CDR1 is SEHNR, CDR2 FQNEAQ, per germline (reference sequence). The CDR3 protein is CASSLEADTQYF. DNA of the CDR3: TGTGCCAGCAGCTTAGAGGCAGATACGCAGTATTTT.

This clonotype was counted only a few times. The chain has TRBV2 and TRBJ1-1; D is uncertain. Trimming left V 5 bases short and J 2 bases short, with 12 bases between. CDR3 length: 14 residues. Germline loops: CDR1 SNHLY, CDR2 FYNNEI. The CDR3 DNA reads as TGTGCCAGCAGTAACCCCGGGGTTAACACTGAAGCTTTCTTT. Translated: CASSNPGVNTEAFF.

This clonotype was counted at least ten times. The gene calls are TRBV5-1 and TRBJ2-3; tentative D call: TRBD1 (6 bases). V was pared by 2 bases and J by 2 bases, with 12 bases between. Per the germline V gene, CDR1 is SGHRS and CDR2 is YFSETQ. This CDR3 contains 15 residues. CDR3 sequence (DNA): TGCGCCAGCAGCTTCGAACAGGGTGACACAGATACGCAGTATTTT. Translating gives CASSFEQGDTDTQYF.

The rearrangement uses TRBV9 and TRBJ2-3; 8 bases are shared with TRBD2. J was trimmed by 0 bases and V by 3 bases; bases with no gene match: 3. Germline CDR1 reads SGDLS; CDR2 reads YYNGEE. The CDR3 loop spans 15 amino acids. The CDR3 loop reads CASSDGGVSTDTQYF. The CDR3 bases are TGTGCCAGCAGCGACGGGGGGGTCAGCACAGATACGCAGTATTTT.

This chain connects TRBV24-1 to TRBJ2-1, with a possible D match to TRBD1 (6 bases). The V and J ends lost 3 bases and 8 bases respectively, with 10 bases between them. Germline CDR1 KGHDR, CDR2 SFDVKD. The CDR3 is 13 residues long. CDR3 region: CATSDTGSDEQFF. Written as DNA, the CDR3 is TGTGCCACCAGTGATACAGGGAGCGATGAGCAGTTCTTC.

The V gene is TRBV23-1, the J gene TRBJ2-5, with unresolved D. TRBV23-1 is annotated as an ORF whose role is uncertain. Trimming shortened V by 4 bases and J by 5 bases, and 17 bases separated the two germline ends. The CDR3 consists of 15 residues. Written as DNA, the CDR3 is TGCGCCAGCAGTCCCCGGGCCCCGGAAAAGGAGACCCAGTACTTC. Translation gives CASSPRAPEKETQYF.

This clonotype was observed a handful of times. J is TRBJ1-1 and V is TRBV12-3 or TRBV12-4, with 10 bases matching TRBD1. Losses at the gene ends were 7 bases for V and 1 base for J; bases not matched to a gene: 9. This CDR3 contains 16 residues. CDR3 DNA: TGTGCCAGCAATTCCGACAGGGGGCTAGCGAACACTGAAGCTTTCTTT. Translated: CASNSDRGLANTEAFF.

This clonotype has only a few counts. V and J are TRBV20-1 and TRBJ1-5, with D possibly TRBD1 on 6 matching bases. There are 14 residues in the CDR3. Germline V gene lookup returns CDR1 DFQATT and CDR2 SNEGSKA (reference sequence). V lost 6 bases, J lost 6 bases, and 18 bases lay in between. CDR3 DNA sequence: TGCAGTGCAACCCCAGGGGCGGGAGGTCAGCCCCAGCATTTT. Its translation: CSATPGAGGQPQHF.

This clonotype came up a few times. The chain recombines TRBV7-9 with TRBJ2-5; 12 bases fit TRBD1. Trimming cost V 4 bases and J 5 bases; bases outside gene matches: 5. This CDR3 comprises 15 residues. Germline CDR1 is SEHNR and CDR2 is FQNEAQ (reference sequence). CDR3 in amino acids: CASSSGQGAPETQYF. Written as DNA, the CDR3 is TGTGCCAGCAGCTCGGGACAGGGGGCCCCGGAGACCCAGTACTTC.

This clonotype has more than one count but fewer than ten. The rearrangement links TRBV18 to TRBJ2-6; no clear D. This CDR3 has 17 residues. Trimming stripped 3 bases from V and 0 bases from J, with 12 bases between. The germline gives CDR1 KGHSH, CDR2 LQKENI. The CDR3 nucleotides are TGTGCCAGCTCACCCCGCCTCGGCAACTCTGGGGCCAACGTCCTGACTTTC. Translation: CASSPRLGNSGANVLTF.

This clonotype was observed a handful of times. The CDR3 here is CASRTLLGINYGYTF. The DNA of the CDR3 is TGTGCCAGCAGAACGTTATTAGGAATTAACTATGGCTACACCTTC. The chain has TRBV7-9 and TRBJ1-2; D unresolved. CDR1 and CDR2 (germline): SEHNR, FQNEAQ (reference sequence). The V end was cut by 6 bases, the J end by 1 base, with 15 bases between. This CDR3 spans 15 amino acids. Filled out from reference TRBV7-9 and TRBJ1-2, the complete variable domain reads DTGVSQNPRHKITKRGQNVTFRCDPISEHNRLYWYRQTLGQGPEFLTYFQNEAQLEKSRLLSDRFSAERPKGSFSTLEIQRTEQGDSAMYLCASRTLLGINYGYTFGSGTRLTVV.

This clonotype was counted between two and nine times. The chain is built from TRBV5-1 and TRBJ2-1, with D perhaps TRBD1 (5 bases). Germline lookup yields CDR1 SGHRS and CDR2 YFSETQ. CDR3 size: 15 residues. V was pared by 9 bases and J by 3 bases, with 19 bases between. In DNA form, the CDR3 reads TGCGCCATCCTTAGGGGTTCATTATGCTACAATGAGCAGTTCTTC. This gives the protein CAILRGSLCYNEQFF.

Concerning this clonotype itself: Its ends do not fully match the called genes, so a read error is possible. This chain connects TRBV20-1 to TRBJ2-5; D may be TRBD2 (6 bases). This CDR3 is 15 amino acids long. Germline loops: CDR1 DFQATT, CDR2 SNEGSKA (reference sequence). CDR3 loop: CSATSLTGTQETRYF. Here the CDR3 DNA reads TGCAGTGCCACTAGCCTCACCGGGACGCAAGAGACCCGGTACTTC.

This clonotype was recorded at least ten times. The gene calls are TRBV7-2 and TRBJ2-2; D gene uncertain. V shed 2 bases and J shed 0 bases, with 7 bases lying between them. The CDR3 has 15 amino acids. From germline, CDR1 is SGHTA and CDR2 FQGNSA. CDR3 in amino acids: CASSLLAPNTGELFF. DNA of the CDR3: TGTGCCAGCAGCTTACTCGCCCCGAACACCGGGGAGCTGTTTTTT.

The chain employs TRBV5-4 and TRBJ2-7; weak D call: TRBD2 (6 bases). Germline loops: CDR1 SGHNT, CDR2 YYREEE (reference sequence). The CDR3 consists of 14 residues. Between the trimmed V and J ends, which lost 7 bases and 7 bases, there was a span of 21 bases. This CDR3 is CASPRVGGLWEQYF. The CDR3 DNA reads as TGTGCCAGCCCCCGGGTGGGGGGACTCTGGGAGCAGTACTTC.

This clonotype was counted only a few times. The rearrangement links TRBV10-3 to TRBJ1-1, with a weak D call TRBD1 (6 bases). Trimming took off 2 bases at V and 5 bases at J, with 12 bases between the two ends. The length of the CDR3 is 14 residues. Per germline, CDR1 ENHRY and CDR2 SYGVKD. DNA for the CDR3: TGTGCCATCAGTGAGGAACTAAGGGGGACTGAAGCTTTCTTT. Its translation is CAISEELRGTEAFF.

The chain uses TRBV19 and TRBJ2-5; D not resolved. V gave up 8 bases and J gave up 5 bases, with 9 bases separating them. CDR1 and CDR2 (germline): LNHDA, SQIVND (reference sequence). The CDR3 has 11 amino acids. In DNA form, the CDR3 reads TGTGCCAGTTTACTTGGGGAGACCCAGTACTTC. The encoded protein is CASLLGETQYF.

This clonotype showed up just a few times. The chain combines TRBV27 with TRBJ2-5; 7 bases map to TRBD1. Germline assignment: CDR1 MNHEY and CDR2 SMNVEV (reference sequence). The CDR3 runs 16 residues. Trimming at V came to 2 bases and at J to 4 bases, leaving 10 bases not matched to a gene. The DNA of the CDR3 is TGTGCCAGCAGTTTAAGGGGGCGGCCCCCCGGAGAGACCCAGTACTTC. As protein: CASSLRGRPPGETQYF.

This clonotype has a handful of counts. V gene TRBV7-8 combines with J gene TRBJ2-7; D gene ambiguous. V was clipped by 5 bases and J by 0 bases, with 5 bases between them. Looked up from germline, CDR1 is SGHVS and CDR2 is FQNEAQ. CDR3 length: 12 residues. This CDR3 is CASSPLSYEQYF. The CDR3 nucleotides are TGTGCCAGCAGCCCCCTCTCCTACGAGCAGTACTTC.

This chain uses TRBV29-1 with TRBJ2-5; D remains unclear. This CDR3 region has 11 residues. CDR1 is SQVTM, CDR2 ANQGSEA, per germline. V was trimmed by 8 bases and J by 4 bases, leaving 11 bases between them. CDR3 residues: CSSSAVETQYF. CDR3 nucleotides: TGCAGCTCTTCAGCTGTAGAGACCCAGTACTTC.